The 2 T cell receptor beta chains reported below all come from one sample, sequenced in a study of T cells after yellow fever vaccination (dated by TCRdb to about 2019). The treatment or condition label of this sample denotes: live attenuated yellow fever vaccine strain. Receptor amplification or capture employed 5' RACE. The sequencer listed for this sample is Illumina HiSeq 2500. TCRdb took the public reads, trimmed them with fastp at Q25, ran MiXCR for clone calling and kept in-frame beta chains. Entries that share a CDR3 protein sequence are merged under the most common genes and DNA. Counted in this sample were 300,000 to 450,000 distinct CDR3 sequences; about 7.8% of them appeared once. About 16% of the sample comes from the top ten. Sequences were derived from PBMCs, sampled approximately 47 days after the first yellow fever vaccination. The source of these receptors is a young man who received the YFV17D yellow fever vaccine.

This chain connects TRBV20-1 to TRBJ2-7, with TRBD1 matching 9 bases. Trimming cost V 2 bases and J 6 bases; bases outside gene matches: 11. Germline CDR1 is DFQATT and CDR2 is SNEGSKA (reference sequence). This CDR3 has 15 residues. CDR3 loop: CSARLWGGTGTEQYV. In DNA, the CDR3 is TGCAGTGCTAGATTGTGGGGCGGGACAGGGACCGAGCAGTACGTC.

This clonotype was counted between two and nine times. CDR3 nucleotide sequence: TGCGCCAGCAGCCTCCCACATCCGGGCAGGGAGAAAGATACGCAGTATTTT. Protein: CASSLPHPGREKDTQYF. This chain joins TRBV5-1 and TRBJ2-3; tentatively, D is TRBD1 or TRBD2 (5 bases each). Deletions cut 4 bases from V and 5 bases from J, with 23 bases between. Germline assignment: CDR1 SGHRS and CDR2 YFSETQ. The CDR3 is 17 amino acids. The entire variable domain, with the rest obtained from reference TRBV5-1 and TRBJ2-3, is as follows: KAGVTQTPRYLIKTRGQQVTLSCSPISGHRSVSWYQQTPGQGLQFLFEYFSETQRNKGNFPGRFSGRQFSNSRSEMNVSTLELGDSALYLCASSLPHPGREKDTQYFGPGTRLTVL.